Presented here are 22 T cell receptor beta chains from one specimen sequenced in a study of neoadjuvant anti-PD-1 for oral cavity cancer. Here immunoSEQ multiplex PCR was the method, and the copy in TCRdb shows in-frame clones only, minus some. Of 15,000 to 20,000 clones in the sample, around 76% were seen once. The specimen was PBMCs, collected before nivolumab (anti-PD-1) treatment. Every receptor here comes from a person aged 35 to 85 with oral cavity squamous cell carcinoma.

The chain joins TRBV4-1 to TRBJ2-1, with a weak D call TRBD1 (6 bases). V was trimmed by 3 bases and J by 4 bases, leaving 19 bases between them. CDR3 length: 17 residues. Germline lookup yields CDR1 MGHRA and CDR2 YSYEKL. CDR3 sequence (DNA): TGCGCCAGCAGCCAGGATCCTGGGACGAGGGGGTACAATGAGCAGTTCTTC. Its translation: CASSQDPGTRGYNEQFF.

The rearrangement links TRBV6-1 to TRBJ2-7, with D unresolved. With 9 bases removed from V and 1 base from J, the gap between germline ends came to 7 bases. The CDR3 contains 11 residues. The V gene's germline CDR1 is MNHNS and CDR2 SASEGT. DNA for the CDR3: TGTGCCAGGGACGGTTCCTACGAGCAGTACTTC. Translating gives CARDGSYEQYF.

The genes are TRBV19 and TRBJ2-1, with D maybe TRBD2 (7 bases). CDR3 length equals 14 residues. Deletions cut 6 bases from V and 7 bases from J, with 16 bases between. Germline CDR1 LNHDA, CDR2 SQIVND (reference sequence). The CDR3 sequence is CASRSAGGRNEQFF. In DNA, the CDR3 is TGTGCCAGTAGAAGTGCCGGGGGGCGGAATGAGCAGTTCTTC.

The count of this clone is one. The gene calls are TRBV11-2 and TRBJ2-2; TRBD2 agrees at 11 bases. This CDR3 has 16 residues. Trimming cost V 5 bases and J 4 bases; bases outside gene matches: 6. The germline gives CDR1 SGHAT, CDR2 FQNNGV. CDR3 coding DNA: TGTGCCAGCAGCCTTGGACTAGCGGGCCTCACCGGGGAGCTGTTTTTT. Translating it yields CASSLGLAGLTGELFF. The whole variable domain, filled in from reference TRBV11-2 and TRBJ2-2, reads EAGVAQSPRYKIIEKRQSVAFWCNPISGHATLYWYQQILGQGPKLLIQFQNNGVVDDSQLPKDRFSAERLKGVDSTLKIQPAKLEDSAVYLCASSLGLAGLTGELFFGEGSRLTVL.

The CDR3 sequence: CASSMTGGETQYF. The CDR3 region has the DNA TGCGCCAGCAGCATGACAGGGGGAGAGACCCAGTACTTC. V is TRBV5-1 and J is TRBJ2-5; TRBD1 matches 9 bases. This CDR3 has 13 amino acids. Trimming cost V 4 bases and J 4 bases; bases outside gene matches: 2. Per the germline V gene, CDR1 is SGHRS and CDR2 is YFSETQ.

This clone appeared a single time. This chain uses TRBV9 with TRBJ1-4, with 9 bases that match TRBD1. CDR1 SGDLS and CDR2 YYNGEE come from the germline V gene. The CDR3 loop spans 15 amino acids. V trimming: 0 bases; J trimming: 8 bases; junction bases outside the gene matches: 5. The CDR3 DNA reads as TGTGCCAGCAGCGTAGGGGGACAGGGAAGAGAAAAACTGTTTTTT. This codes for CASSVGGQGREKLFF. Drawing the rest from reference TRBV9 and TRBJ1-4, the complete variable domain is DSGVTQTPKHLITATGQRVTLRCSPRSGDLSVYWYQQSLDQGLQFLIQYYNGEERAKGNILERFSAQQFPDLHSELNLSSLELGDSALYFCASSVGGQGREKLFFGSGTQLSVL.

This clone was seen more than once but under ten times. CDR3 residues: CASTALNTGELFF. The CDR3 region has the DNA TGTGCCAGCACAGCGTTGAACACCGGGGAGCTGTTTTTT. V usage is TRBV2 and J usage is TRBJ2-2, with D uncertain. Trimming stripped 7 bases from V and 1 base from J, with 7 bases between. This CDR3 has 13 amino acids. Germline lookup yields CDR1 SNHLY and CDR2 FYNNEI.

J is TRBJ1-1 and V is TRBV5-5; no clear D gene. The length of the CDR3 is 14 residues. V lost 4 bases, J lost 0 bases, and 10 bases lay in between. The germline CDR1 and CDR2 sequences are SGHKS and YYEKEE (reference sequence). The CDR3 nucleotides read TGTGCCAGCAGCCTCCAAGTCATGAACACTGAAGCTTTCTTT. Protein sequence: CASSLQVMNTEAFF.

The rearrangement joins TRBV2 to TRBJ2-5, with 11 bases lining up with TRBD2. The CDR3 consists of 13 residues. V trimming: 10 bases; J trimming: 3 bases; junction bases outside the gene matches: 4. CDR1 is SNHLY, CDR2 FYNNEI, per germline. This CDR3 reads CATPTSGEETQYF. CDR3 in DNA: TGTGCCACCCCGACTAGCGGGGAAGAGACCCAGTACTTC.

This clone came up a few times. For the CDR3, the DNA is TGCGCCAGCAGCTTGGAAACAGGGACTGGAAACACCATATATTTT. The encoded protein is CASSLETGTGNTIYF. The J gene is TRBJ1-3, the V gene TRBV5-1, with D possibly matching TRBD1 (6 bases). Trimming removed 0 bases from V and 2 bases from J, with 9 bases in between. The CDR3 is 15 residues long. Germline lookup yields CDR1 SGHRS and CDR2 YFSETQ.

This clone has a handful of counts. The chain combines TRBV2 with TRBJ1-2; 9 nucleotides line up with TRBD1. The ends lost 6 bases at V and 4 bases at J; junction bases unmatched: 12. The CDR3 length is 16 residues. The V gene's germline CDR1 is SNHLY and CDR2 FYNNEI. As DNA, the CDR3 is TGTGCCAGCAGCGACCTCCGGGACAGGGAGGCCTATGGCTACACCTTC. It specifies CASSDLRDREAYGYTF. The variable domain in full, completed from reference TRBV2 and TRBJ1-2, reads EPEVTQTPSHQVTQMGQEVILRCVPISNHLYFYWYRQILGQKVEFLVSFYNNEISEKSEIFDDQFSVERPDGSNFTLKIRSTKLEDSAMYFCASSDLRDREAYGYTFGSGTRLTVV.

V and J are TRBV6-6 and TRBJ2-1, with 7 bases matching TRBD1. With 2 bases clipped from V and 5 bases from J, the junction kept 6 bases outside the gene matches. The CDR3 loop spans 15 amino acids. CDR1 and CDR2 from the germline V gene are MNHNY and SVGAGI (reference sequence). CDR3 protein: CASSYVQGQNNEQFF. CDR3 DNA: TGTGCCAGCAGTTACGTGCAGGGACAGAACAATGAGCAGTTCTTC.

The CDR3 bases are TGCGCCAGCAGCTTGGTCAGGAAAGGGGATGAGCAGTTCTTC. The encoded protein is CASSLVRKGDEQFF. The chain links TRBV5-1 to TRBJ2-1, with a possible D match to TRBD1 (5 bases). Per germline, CDR1 SGHRS and CDR2 YFSETQ. The germline V and J ends were trimmed by 0 bases and 8 bases, with 12 bases remaining between them. The CDR3 has 14 amino acids.

The V call is TRBV27, the J call TRBJ2-7; the D is unclear. Trimming stripped 3 bases from V and 2 bases from J, with 17 bases between. From germline, CDR1 is MNHEY and CDR2 SMNVEV (reference sequence). This CDR3 is built from 16 residues. This CDR3 is CASSFSTQTAAYEQYF. As DNA, the CDR3 is TGTGCCAGCAGTTTCTCGACCCAGACGGCAGCCTACGAGCAGTACTTC.

The J gene is TRBJ2-2, the V gene TRBV5-1; 14 bases agree with TRBD2. V lost 4 bases and J lost 4; bases outside the gene matches: 12. The CDR3 consists of 19 residues. Germline V gene data show CDR1 as SGHRS and CDR2 as YFSETQ. The CDR3 reads CASSPGTSGSPLTTGELFF. CDR3 bases: TGCGCCAGCAGCCCTGGGACTAGCGGGAGTCCCTTAACCACCGGGGAGCTGTTTTTT.

The V call is TRBV30, the J call TRBJ2-7, with 7 bases aligning to TRBD1. The CDR3 covers 15 residues. V lost 1 base, J lost 0 bases, and 6 bases stayed unmatched. Per the germline V gene, CDR1 is GTSNPN and CDR2 is SVGIG (reference sequence). CDR3 in DNA: TGTGCCTGGAGTGCCAGACAGGGAAGCTCCTACGAGCAGTACTTC. The encoded protein is CAWSARQGSSYEQYF.

The chain couples TRBV9 to TRBJ1-1; possibly TRBD1 for D (5 bases). This CDR3 comprises 13 residues. Germline V gene sequence: CDR1 SGDLS, CDR2 YYNGEE. The V end was cut by 2 bases, the J end by 3 bases, with 8 bases between. The CDR3 coding sequence is TGTGCCAGCAGCGTTCAGGGCTACACTGAAGCTTTCTTT. It codes for CASSVQGYTEAFF.

The chain carries TRBV13 and TRBJ2-6; 8 bases map to TRBD1. This CDR3 region has 16 residues. Germline loops: CDR1 PRHDT, CDR2 FYEKMQ (reference sequence). The trim removed 8 bases at V and 0 bases at J, leaving 6 bases unmatched. CDR3 amino acids: CASGTGLFSGANVLTF. The CDR3 DNA is TGTGCCAGCGGGACAGGCCTTTTCTCTGGGGCCAACGTCCTGACTTTC.

The rearrangement joins TRBV28 to TRBJ2-7; D not certain. CDR1 and CDR2 (germline): MDHEN, SYDVKM. The CDR3 has 14 residues. V gave up 5 bases and J gave up 2 bases, with 13 bases separating them. The CDR3 DNA is TGTGCCAGCAGTCTTATACAGTCTCCCTACGAGCAGTACTTC. Protein sequence: CASSLIQSPYEQYF.

The chain joins TRBV6-6 to TRBJ2-1, with a tentative D call TRBD2 (5 bases). Germline V gene data show CDR1 as MNHNY and CDR2 as SVGAGI (reference sequence). The CDR3 length is 16 residues. V was clipped by 6 bases and J by 8 bases, with 23 bases between them. DNA of the CDR3: TGTGCCAGCAGCCTCGCTAAGGGAGCCCTAATCGATGAGCAGTTCTTC. Protein sequence: CASSLAKGALIDEQFF.

The chain employs TRBV2 and TRBJ2-7; D may correspond to TRBD1 or TRBD2 (5 bases each). Germline lookup yields CDR1 SNHLY and CDR2 FYNNEI. V lost 4 bases, J lost 4 bases, and 20 bases lay in between. The CDR3 is 16 residues long. CDR3 sequence (DNA): TGTGCCAGCAGTGTACTAACGGGACCGAGCTTTTACGAGCAGTACTTC. This encodes CASSVLTGPSFYEQYF.

V is TRBV6-5 and J is TRBJ2-3; D may be TRBD1 or TRBD2 (5 bases each). Germline V lookup: CDR1 MNHEY, CDR2 SVGAGI. The CDR3 spans 15 residues. V was trimmed by 6 bases and J by 4 bases, leaving 17 bases between them. CDR3 sequence: CASRVRDLGADTQYF. The DNA for the CDR3 is TGTGCCAGCAGGGTCCGGGACCTGGGGGCAGATACGCAGTATTTT.